This is a list of T cell receptor beta chains from one sample in a study of T cell responses to AZD1222 COVID-19 vaccine. Profiled with immunoSEQ multiplex PCR; TCRdb holds only in-frame clones, not every one. The repertoire holds over 120,000 clones, about 92% seen once, with 12% in the top ten. The sequences come from peripheral blood, collected after recovery from COVID-19. These receptors were taken from an adult who had recovered from COVID-19. CDR3s include the opening cysteine and the closing phenylalanine or tryptophan. A D gene is named only where the DNA matches it firmly. Expanded clones are given a class, and other clones once, few, many or no size at all.

v_call	j_call	clone_size	d_call	cdr3_aa	cdr3_nt
TRBV29-1	TRBJ2-7	-	-	CSVEVGDLVPQYF	TGCAGCGTTGAAGTTGGGGATCTTGTACCTCAGTACTTC
TRBV2	TRBJ2-1	once	TRBD2	CASRDSGSENEQFF	TGTGCCAGCAGGGATAGCGGGAGTGAGAATGAGCAGTTCTTC
TRBV7-9	TRBJ1-1	-	-	CASSLGGKNTEAFF	TGTGCCAGCAGCTTAGGGGGGAAGAACACTGAAGCTTTCTTT
TRBV7-9	TRBJ2-7	-	TRBD1	CASRSGTGGEQYF	TGTGCCAGCAGATCCGGGACAGGGGGTGAGCAGTACTTC
TRBV6-1	TRBJ2-1	-	-	CASSEKEGANEQFF	TGTGCCAGCAGTGAAAAGGAGGGAGCCAATGAGCAGTTCTTC
TRBV6-6	TRBJ1-3	-	-	CASSYDSHSGNTIYF	TGTGCCAGCAGTTACGACAGTCACTCTGGAAACACCATATATTTT
TRBV21-1	TRBJ2-1	-	-	CASSHATEGSFNEQFF	TGTGCCAGCAGCCACGCCACGGAAGGATCATTCAATGAGCAGTTCTTC
TRBV18	TRBJ1-1	-	-	CASSPEEFLNTEAFF	TGTGCCAGCTCACCAGAAGAGTTCTTGAACACTGAAGCTTTCTTT
TRBV5-5	TRBJ1-1	-	-	CASSFSLTENTEAFF	TGTGCCAGCAGCTTCTCACTGACCGAGAACACTGAAGCTTTCTTT
TRBV11-3	TRBJ2-2	-	-	CASSLVPGAANTGELFF	TGTGCCAGCAGCTTAGTTCCAGGGGCAGCGAACACCGGGGAGCTGTTTTTT
TRBV6-5	TRBJ1-2	-	TRBD1	CASRGPGQNYGYTF	TGTGCCAGCCGAGGACCGGGACAGAACTATGGCTACACCTTC
TRBV5-8	TRBJ2-7	-	-	CASSLEGGYSVYEQYF	TGTGCCAGCAGCTTGGAGGGTGGCTACAGTGTCTACGAGCAGTACTTC
TRBV5-1	TRBJ2-5	-	-	CASSLTEETQYF	TGCGCCAGCAGCTTGACAGAAGAGACCCAGTACTTC
TRBV18	TRBJ2-2	-	-	CASSRQENTGELFF	TGTGCCAGCTCCCGACAGGAGAACACCGGGGAGCTGTTTTTT
TRBV6-5	TRBJ2-7	-	-	CASSYSVVHPYEQYF	TGTGCCAGCAGTTATTCCGTGGTCCATCCCTACGAGCAGTACTTC
TRBV10-2	TRBJ2-1	-	-	CASSESKGPNYNEQFF	TGCGCCAGCAGTGAGTCGAAGGGTCCTAATTACAATGAGCAGTTCTTC
TRBV2	TRBJ1-1	-	-	CASSVAGTDTEAFF	TGTGCCAGCAGTGTCGCCGGGACGGACACTGAAGCTTTCTTT
TRBV5-5	TRBJ2-7	-	-	CASSLTGGNQYEQYF	TGTGCCAGCAGCTTGACCGGCGGGAACCAATACGAGCAGTACTTC
TRBV24-1	TRBJ2-3	-	TRBD1	CATSRQGPVGTDTQYF	TGTGCCACCAGTCGACAGGGGCCTGTCGGCACAGATACGCAGTATTTT
TRBV14	TRBJ1-1	-	-	CASSQETGHTEAFF	TGTGCCAGCAGCCAAGAAACAGGGCACACTGAAGCTTTCTTT
TRBV3-1/TRBV3-2	TRBJ2-7	once	-	CASSQDTAVNEQYF	TGTGCCAGCAGCCAAGATACGGCAGTCAACGAGCAGTACTTC
TRBV28	TRBJ2-5	-	TRBD2	CASTSRREVGETQYF	TGTGCCAGCACCTCCCGCCGGGAGGTTGGAGAGACCCAGTACTTC
TRBV23-1	TRBJ2-2	-	-	CASSPFVRDRNTGELFF	TGCGCCAGCAGTCCCTTCGTAAGGGACCGGAACACCGGGGAGCTGTTTTTT
TRBV2	TRBJ1-6	few	-	CASSGDTLSSYNSPLHF	TGTGCCAGCAGTGGGGACACTCTGAGCTCCTATAATTCACCCCTCCACTTT
TRBV7-8	TRBJ2-1	-	TRBD2	CASSYPGGGGKTEQFF	TGTGCCAGCAGCTACCCGGGGGGTGGCGGAAAAACTGAGCAGTTCTTC
TRBV28	TRBJ1-4	-	-	CASKVATNEKLFF	TGTGCCAGCAAAGTTGCAACTAATGAAAAACTGTTTTTT
TRBV28	TRBJ2-4	-	-	CASRTRATPIQYF	TGTGCCAGCAGAACCCGGGCCACCCCAATTCAGTACTTC
TRBV6-6	TRBJ1-1	-	-	CASSLPGPNTEAFF	TGTGCCAGCAGCCTTCCGGGCCCGAACACTGAAGCTTTCTTT